The sequence of this TCR beta chain was determined in a study of blood T cells in healthy people across ages. Study-wide results and caveats: PBMCs left unsorted prevented a conclusive naive versus antigen-experienced comparison. Unknown CMV status may confound age-related changes in expanded clones.

The germline V gene encodes CDR1 MNHEY and CDR2 SVGEGT. The CDR3 is made up of 13 amino acids. Through a sample-barcoded 5' primer and a J-beta primer mix, a second PCR was run for about 6 to 12 cycles. CDR3-containing paired-end reads numbered at least 2.5 million in each sample. TCRdb re-called the 5' RACE reads with MiXCR, one entry per CDR3 protein. The table lists about 780,000 distinct CDR3 sequences, less than 80% of them singletons. The authors isolated at least 6.5 million PBMCs per sample. The table lists this clonotype with a few counts. Its antigen is not known. Sequencing used blood. The TCR comes from a man aged 30 to 39 in good health. The rearrangement joins TRBV6-2 or TRBV6-3 to TRBJ2-4; unclear D gene. The end of the DNA is better explained by TRBJ2-7, so the J call may be wrong. DNA of the CDR3: TGTGCCAGCAGTTGGGCCTATACCACCGAGCAGTACTTC. As protein: CASSWAYTTEQYF.